Listed below are T cell receptor beta chains from one sample, sequenced in a study of identical twins. MiXCR, run by TCRdb on the 5' RACE reads, gives a single entry per CDR3 protein. Here the sample spans some 440,000 distinct CDR3 sequences, more than 20% being singletons. The data also belong to a second study, concerning T cells expressing NK-cell markers.

The sample was CD4+ T cells sorted from blood. The receptors were gathered from a woman in her late teens or twenties in good health. CDR3s include the opening cysteine and the closing phenylalanine or tryptophan. D genes are given only for firm matches. The listing skips clone size in some rows; elsewhere it reads once, few, many or a size class.

v_gene: TRBV2
abundance: few
j_gene: TRBJ1-6
d_gene: NA
CDR3aa: CASSPVGDNSPLHF
CDR3nt: TGTGCCAGCAGTCCCGTTGGGGATAATTCACCCCTCCACTTT

v_gene: TRBV11-2
abundance: NA
j_gene: TRBJ2-1
d_gene: NA
CDR3aa: CASSLDPPNEQFF
CDR3nt: TGTGCCAGCAGCTTAGATCCCCCCAATGAGCAGTTCTTC

v_gene: TRBV5-1
abundance: NA
j_gene: TRBJ2-5
d_gene: TRBD1
CDR3aa: CASRGQQETQYF
CDR3nt: TGCGCCAGCAGGGGACAGCAAGAGACCCAGTACTTC

v_gene: TRBV9
abundance: once
j_gene: TRBJ2-1
d_gene: NA
CDR3aa: CASSVTLDLWNEQFF
CDR3nt: TGTGCCAGCAGCGTCACTCTTGACCTCTGGAATGAGCAGTTCTTC

v_gene: TRBV3-1
abundance: few
j_gene: TRBJ2-1
d_gene: NA
CDR3aa: CASRHPPLIEQFF
CDR3nt: TGTGCCAGCAGACACCCCCCCCTGATTGAGCAGTTCTTC

v_gene: TRBV12-3/TRBV12-4
abundance: NA
j_gene: TRBJ1-1
d_gene: TRBD1
CDR3aa: CASSRTGKNTEAFF
CDR3nt: TGTGCCAGCAGTCGGACAGGGAAGAACACTGAAGCTTTCTTT

v_gene: TRBV10-3
abundance: few
j_gene: TRBJ1-1
d_gene: TRBD1
CDR3aa: CAIRGRTGSHTEAFF
CDR3nt: TGTGCCATCAGGGGGAGGACAGGGAGTCACACTGAAGCTTTCTTT

v_gene: TRBV2
abundance: NA
j_gene: TRBJ1-2
d_gene: NA
CDR3aa: CASNPLEGRGGYTF
CDR3nt: TGTGCCAGCAACCCCCTGGAGGGGCGAGGGGGCTACACCTTC

v_gene: TRBV7-6
abundance: NA
j_gene: TRBJ2-1
d_gene: NA
CDR3aa: CASSLVGLGFEDEQFF
CDR3nt: TGTGCCAGCAGCTTAGTCGGTTTAGGATTTGAGGATGAGCAGTTCTTC

v_gene: TRBV20-1
abundance: few
j_gene: TRBJ2-7
d_gene: TRBD2
CDR3aa: CSARPGTSGYEQYF
CDR3nt: TGCAGTGCTAGGCCCGGGACTAGCGGCTACGAGCAGTACTTC

v_gene: TRBV27
abundance: NA
j_gene: TRBJ2-1
d_gene: NA
CDR3aa: CASSSTGSRGLGHEQFF
CDR3nt: TGTGCCAGCAGTAGCACAGGAAGCCGTGGGTTGGGGCATGAGCAGTTCTTC

v_gene: TRBV29-1
abundance: NA
j_gene: TRBJ2-6
d_gene: NA
CDR3aa: CSVRRGDGVTEANVLTF
CDR3nt: TGCAGCGTCCGGAGGGGGGACGGAGTAACAGAGGCCAACGTCCTGACTTTC

v_gene: TRBV29-1
abundance: few
j_gene: TRBJ2-1
d_gene: TRBD2
CDR3aa: CSVRASGGDNEQFF
CDR3nt: TGCAGCGTTCGTGCTAGCGGGGGGGACAATGAGCAGTTCTTC

v_gene: TRBV20-1
abundance: NA
j_gene: TRBJ1-5
d_gene: NA
CDR3aa: CSAAREGNQPQHF
CDR3nt: TGCAGTGCCGCCCGGGAGGGGAATCAGCCCCAGCATTTT

v_gene: TRBV10-3
abundance: NA
j_gene: TRBJ2-1
d_gene: TRBD1
CDR3aa: CAISGGTGGSNEQFF
CDR3nt: TGTGCCATCAGTGGCGGGACAGGGGGAAGCAATGAGCAGTTCTTC

v_gene: TRBV2
abundance: NA
j_gene: TRBJ2-1
d_gene: NA
CDR3aa: CASSIKGGNEQFF
CDR3nt: TGTGCCAGCAGCATAAAAGGGGGCAATGAGCAGTTCTTC

v_gene: TRBV19
abundance: NA
j_gene: TRBJ1-1
d_gene: NA
CDR3aa: CASSTGVTEAFF
CDR3nt: TGTGCCAGTAGTACAGGGGTCACTGAAGCTTTCTTT

v_gene: TRBV10-1
abundance: few
j_gene: TRBJ2-1
d_gene: TRBD2
CDR3aa: CASSESSSGYNEQFF
CDR3nt: TGCGCCAGCAGTGAGTCGTCTAGCGGTTACAATGAGCAGTTCTTC

v_gene: TRBV10-3
abundance: NA
j_gene: TRBJ2-2
d_gene: TRBD1
CDR3aa: CAISGDSNTGELFF
CDR3nt: TGTGCCATCAGCGGGGACAGTAACACCGGGGAGCTGTTTTTT

v_gene: TRBV7-9
abundance: NA
j_gene: TRBJ2-7
d_gene: NA
CDR3aa: CASSFLDYEQYF
CDR3nt: TGTGCCAGCAGCTTTTTGGACTACGAGCAGTACTTC

v_gene: TRBV5-1
abundance: few
j_gene: TRBJ2-7
d_gene: TRBD2
CDR3aa: CASSREGVGSGGYEQYF
CDR3nt: TGCGCCAGCAGCCGGGAAGGAGTGGGGTCGGGGGGCTACGAGCAGTACTTC

v_gene: TRBV6-1
abundance: NA
j_gene: TRBJ1-2
d_gene: NA
CDR3aa: CASSRSRGNYGYTF
CDR3nt: TGTGCCAGCAGCCGATCCAGGGGTAACTATGGCTACACCTTC

v_gene: TRBV11-2
abundance: NA
j_gene: TRBJ2-5
d_gene: TRBD2
CDR3aa: CASSSGLKLETQYF
CDR3nt: TGTGCCAGCAGCTCGGGACTAAAGTTAGAGACCCAGTACTTC

v_gene: TRBV12-3/TRBV12-4
abundance: NA
j_gene: TRBJ1-2
d_gene: TRBD1
CDR3aa: CASRTRDRVDYTF
CDR3nt: TGTGCCAGCAGGACCAGGGACAGGGTAGACTACACCTTC

v_gene: TRBV5-5
abundance: few
j_gene: TRBJ2-1
d_gene: NA
CDR3aa: CASSLAAQGLEFF
CDR3nt: TGTGCCAGCAGCTTGGCCGCGCAGGGGTTGGAGTTCTTC

v_gene: TRBV21-1
abundance: few
j_gene: TRBJ2-1
d_gene: NA
CDR3aa: CASSTVQREESSYNEQFF
CDR3nt: TGTGCCAGCAGCACGGTCCAGCGGGAGGAGAGCTCCTACAATGAGCAGTTCTTC

v_gene: TRBV9
abundance: NA
j_gene: TRBJ2-2
d_gene: TRBD1
CDR3aa: CASSVLGQGAGELFF
CDR3nt: TGTGCCAGCAGCGTATTGGGACAGGGGGCCGGGGAGCTGTTTTTT

v_gene: TRBV12-3/TRBV12-4
abundance: NA
j_gene: TRBJ2-1
d_gene: NA
CDR3aa: CASSFQVWEQFF
CDR3nt: TGTGCCAGCAGTTTCCAGGTCTGGGAGCAGTTCTTC

v_gene: TRBV24-1
abundance: NA
j_gene: TRBJ1-1
d_gene: NA
CDR3aa: CATSEGGGNTEAFF
CDR3nt: TGTGCCACCAGTGAAGGGGGGGGTAACACTGAAGCTTTCTTT

v_gene: TRBV6-6
abundance: NA
j_gene: TRBJ1-1
d_gene: NA
CDR3aa: CASSLGTLEAFF
CDR3nt: TGTGCCAGCAGTCTCGGGACTCTTGAAGCTTTCTTT

v_gene: TRBV29-1
abundance: NA
j_gene: TRBJ2-3
d_gene: NA
CDR3aa: CSVVALSSTDTQYF
CDR3nt: TGCAGCGTTGTAGCCTTGTCTAGCACAGATACGCAGTATTTT

v_gene: TRBV9
abundance: NA
j_gene: TRBJ2-5
d_gene: NA
CDR3aa: CASSVDPMGETQYF
CDR3nt: TGTGCCAGCAGCGTAGATCCCATGGGAGAGACCCAGTACTTC

v_gene: TRBV20-1
abundance: few
j_gene: TRBJ2-3
d_gene: NA
CDR3aa: CSARFAMITDTQYF
CDR3nt: TGCAGTGCTAGGTTCGCCATGATCACAGATACGCAGTATTTT

v_gene: TRBV20-1
abundance: few
j_gene: TRBJ2-4
d_gene: NA
CDR3aa: CSAREYRKNIQYF
CDR3nt: TGCAGTGCTAGAGAGTACAGAAAAAACATTCAGTACTTC

v_gene: TRBV9
abundance: few
j_gene: TRBJ1-2
d_gene: NA
CDR3aa: CASSRTGWSGYTF
CDR3nt: TGTGCCAGCAGCAGAACAGGGTGGAGTGGCTACACCTTC

v_gene: TRBV5-1
abundance: NA
j_gene: TRBJ2-7
d_gene: NA
CDR3aa: CASSLLGEGEQYF
CDR3nt: TGCGCCAGCAGCTTGCTTGGGGAAGGCGAGCAGTACTTC

v_gene: TRBV20-1
abundance: NA
j_gene: TRBJ1-1
d_gene: NA
CDR3aa: CSALTGTNTEAFF
CDR3nt: TGCAGTGCTTTAACAGGGACGAACACTGAAGCTTTCTTT

v_gene: TRBV6-1
abundance: many
j_gene: TRBJ2-5
d_gene: NA
CDR3aa: CASGILEGETQYF
CDR3nt: TGTGCCAGCGGAATCCTCGAAGGAGAGACCCAGTACTTC

v_gene: TRBV5-1
abundance: NA
j_gene: TRBJ1-1
d_gene: NA
CDR3aa: CASSTGGASTEAFF
CDR3nt: TGCGCCAGCAGCACGGGGGGCGCGAGCACTGAAGCTTTCTTT

v_gene: TRBV5-5
abundance: NA
j_gene: TRBJ1-3
d_gene: NA
CDR3aa: CASTRGGATGNTIYF
CDR3nt: TGTGCCAGCACCCGAGGGGGGGCTACGGGAAACACCATATATTTT

v_gene: TRBV5-1
abundance: NA
j_gene: TRBJ2-3
d_gene: NA
CDR3aa: CASSLGPSENTQYF
CDR3nt: TGCGCCAGCAGCCTGGGCCCATCAGAGAATACGCAGTATTTT